The 18 T cell receptor beta chains listed next were all sequenced from one sample in a study of regulatory T cells in long-lasting Graves disease. Building the TCR beta libraries relied on iRepertoire HTBI primers, and CDR3 regions underwent Arm-PCR. TCRdb re-analysed the multiplex PCR reads in MiXCR, keeping a single row per CDR3 protein. The data contain about 220,000 distinct CDR3 sequences, approximately 18% of them singletons. Time point in this sample: newly diagnosed GD, antithyroid drugs for less than 3 months. PBMC-extracted RNA yielded the TCR library. The data were also submitted as part of a second study, on T cells in Graves' hyperthyroidism and ophthalmopathy.

The specimen was peripheral blood mononuclear cells (PBMCs), collected at new diagnosis, from a patient treated with antithyroid drugs. The receptor source for this set is a woman aged 25 to 39 with Graves disease.

The rearrangement uses TRBV11-2 and TRBJ2-2; TRBD2 aligns across 10 bases. CDR1 is SGHAT and CDR2 is FQNNGV in the germline V gene. Unmatched junction bases numbered 3, after V lost 3 bases and J lost 5 bases. CDR3 length: 15 residues. The CDR3 DNA sequence: TGTGCCAGCAGCTTCGGGACTAGCGCAACCGGGGAGCTGTTTTTT. Its translation is CASSFGTSATGELFF.

This clonotype was counted many times. One end of the junction fails to match germline, which may point to a read error. This chain joins TRBV20-1 and TRBJ1-1; D remains unclear. The CDR3 runs 12 residues. The germline V gene has CDR1 DFQATT and CDR2 SNEGSKA (reference sequence). The CDR3 loop reads CSAGRHPPIWVF. In nucleotides, the CDR3 is TGCAGTGCTGGACGGCACCCTCCTATCTGGGTCTTT.

At least ten counts were recorded for this clonotype. The rearrangement joins TRBV27 to TRBJ2-7; D is uncertain. The germline CDR1 and CDR2 sequences are MNHEY and SMNVEV (reference sequence). V was shortened by 7 bases and J by 0 bases, with 4 bases between the two germline ends. There are 11 residues in the CDR3. The CDR3 protein is CASIFSYEQYF. CDR3 nucleotide sequence: TGTGCCAGCATTTTCTCCTACGAGCAGTACTTC.

This clonotype has just a few counts. It may be a read error: a sequence one base away is much more abundant. The genes are TRBV28 and TRBJ2-1; the D is unclear. Germline loops: CDR1 MDHEN, CDR2 SYDVKM. The CDR3 spans 15 residues. CDR3: CASSPSPPVLNEQLF. Here the CDR3 DNA reads TGTGCCAGCAGTCCCTCCCCCCCTGTCCTGAATGAGCAGCTCTTC.

This clonotype was detected ten times or more. The V and J genes are TRBV2 and TRBJ1-1; a weak D match, TRBD1 (6 bases). This CDR3 contains 15 residues. V was shortened by 8 bases and J by 5 bases, with 21 bases between the two germline ends. CDR1 is SNHLY and CDR2 is FYNNEI in the germline V gene. DNA of the CDR3: TGTGCCAGCGGGGGGCAATTTGGGGCGACGACTGAAGCTTTCTTT. Amino acid sequence: CASGGQFGATTEAFF.

The chain carries TRBV30 and TRBJ1-2; a weak D match, TRBD1 (6 bases). Germline V gene lookup returns CDR1 GTSNPN and CDR2 SVGIG (reference sequence). This CDR3 comprises 13 residues. V was pared by 3 bases and J by 5 bases, with 13 bases between. CDR3 in DNA: TGTGCCTGGAGCCGGACAGCCGTGTATGGCTACACCTTC. Its translation: CAWSRTAVYGYTF.

The V gene is TRBV5-4, the J gene TRBJ2-3; D perhaps matches TRBD2 (6 bases). Trimming left V 2 bases short and J 4 bases short, with 8 bases between. Germline lookup yields CDR1 SGHNT and CDR2 YYREEE (reference sequence). The CDR3 contains 13 residues. The CDR3 here is CASSFGRSDTQYF. The CDR3, as DNA: TGTGCCAGCAGCTTCGGGAGATCAGATACGCAGTATTTT. Supplemented by reference TRBV5-4 and TRBJ2-3, the full variable domain reads ETGVTQSPTHLIKTRGQQVTLRCSSQSGHNTVSWYQQALGQGPQFIFQYYREEENGRGNFPPRFSGLQFPNYSSELNVNALELDDSALYLCASSFGRSDTQYFGPGTRLTVL.

Turning to this clonotype: A single base is all that separates this from a far larger clone, so a read error is likely. The gene calls are TRBV11-3 and TRBJ2-6; the D gene is possibly TRBD1 (6 bases). The germline V gene has CDR1 SGHNT and CDR2 YENEEA. This CDR3 comprises 17 residues. The CDR3 loop is CASSPLDRYTGANVRTF. The DNA of the CDR3 is TGTGCCAGCAGCCCCCTCGACAGGTACACTGGGGCCAACGTCCGGACTTTC.

CDR3 amino acids: CASSSRGQGNQPQHF. The CDR3 region has the DNA TGTGCCAGCAGTTCCAGGGGGCAGGGAAATCAGCCCCAGCATTTT. J is TRBJ1-5 and V is TRBV12-3 or TRBV12-4; 8 bases agree with TRBD1. CDR3 length equals 15 residues. Trimming at V came to 4 bases and at J to 4 bases, leaving 6 bases not matched to a gene.

Many counts were recorded for this clonotype. This rearrangement joins TRBV7-9 to TRBJ1-2; D is uncertain. The CDR3 has 20 amino acids. Germline lookup yields CDR1 SEHNR and CDR2 FQNEAQ (reference sequence). V was clipped by 5 bases and J by 3 bases, with 31 bases between them. CDR3 sequence (DNA): TGTGCCAGCAGCCAGATTATCTATTGGCAGGAAAGTTTGGCCGACTATGGCTACACCTTC. Translating it yields CASSQIIYWQESLADYGYTF. The full variable domain, completed using reference TRBV7-9 and TRBJ1-2, is DTGVSQNPRHKITKRGQNVTFRCDPISEHNRLYWYRQTLGQGPEFLTYFQNEAQLEKSRLLSDRFSAERPKGSFSTLEIQRTEQGDSAMYLCASSQIIYWQESLADYGYTFGSGTRLTVV.

This clonotype was counted a few times. This probably arose from a read error, given a far larger clone one base away. For the CDR3, the DNA is TGCAGTGCCGCTGATCCAGCGGGGGAAAATTCCTACGAGCAGTTCTTC. It specifies CSAADPAGENSYEQFF. The chain uses TRBV20-1 and TRBJ2-5, with 8 bases that match TRBD2. With the DNA end fitting TRBJ2-1 better, the J assignment may be wrong. The length of the CDR3 is 16 residues. From germline, CDR1 is DFQATT and CDR2 SNEGSKA (reference sequence).

This clonotype showed up many times. V and J are TRBV6-2 or TRBV6-3 and TRBJ2-2; 8 bases match TRBD2. Germline V gene sequence: CDR1 MNHEY, CDR2 SVGEGT. The CDR3 loop spans 17 amino acids. The J segment lost 0 bases and the V segment lost 2 bases, leaving 5 bases of the junction unmatched. CDR3 in DNA: TGTGCCAGCAGTTACGTTAGCGGGGAAGCGAACACCGGGGAGCTGTTTTTT. It yields the protein CASSYVSGEANTGELFF.

Many counts were recorded for this clonotype. J is TRBJ1-1 and V is TRBV12-3 or TRBV12-4; 7 positions agree with TRBD1. With V trimmed by 6 bases and J by 4 bases, 8 bases remained unmatched. The CDR3 is 14 residues long. The CDR3, as DNA: TGTGCCAGCAGGTCCGGACAGGCCTTCACTGAAGCTTTCTTT. It is translated as CASRSGQAFTEAFF.

Ten or more counts support this clonotype. The chain carries TRBV19 and TRBJ1-4; D remains unclear. The CDR3 runs 15 residues. CDR1 LNHDA and CDR2 SQIVND come from the germline V gene (reference sequence). The V end lost 3 bases, the J end lost 5 bases, and 13 bases lay between the germline ends. CDR3 amino acids: CASSIQEGVNEKLFF. The CDR3 region has the DNA TGTGCCAGTAGTATTCAGGAGGGCGTCAATGAAAAACTGTTTTTT.

Note on this clonotype: The CDR3 does not end in the conserved phenylalanine or tryptophan, so this is likely a read error. CDR3: CASSARGTGLHTEAFL. CDR3 bases: TGTGCCAGCAGCGCTAGAGGGACAGGGTTGCACACTGAAGCTTTCTTG. The rearrangement uses TRBV4-2 and TRBJ1-1, with 9 positions matching TRBD1. V lost 5 bases to trimming and J lost 3 bases; unmatched junction nucleotides: 10. CDR1 LGHNA and CDR2 YNFKEQ come from the germline V gene. The CDR3 sequence is 16 residues long.

This clonotype was seen ten or more times. V is TRBV20-1 and J is TRBJ2-3; 8 nucleotides agree with TRBD2. CDR3 length: 12 residues. In germline, CDR1 is DFQATT, CDR2 SNEGSKA (reference sequence). V was pared by 6 bases and J by 4 bases, with 3 bases of the junction left unmatched. CDR3 sequence reads: CSAPGGADTQYF. DNA for the CDR3: TGCAGTGCCCCCGGGGGGGCAGATACGCAGTATTTT.

There are many counts of this clonotype. The CDR3 DNA reads TGTGCCAGTAGTCCTGCGGCGAGTTTCGGTCAGCCCCAGCATTTT. Amino acid sequence: CASSPAASFGQPQHF. J is TRBJ1-5 and V is TRBV19; no firm D call. V lost 5 bases, J lost 6 bases, and 17 bases lay in between. Germline loops: CDR1 LNHDA, CDR2 SQIVND (reference sequence). This CDR3 is built from 15 residues.

This clonotype came up many times. J is TRBJ2-5 and V is TRBV30, with 10 bases that match TRBD2. Per the germline V gene, CDR1 is GTSNPN and CDR2 is SVGIG (reference sequence). V lost 2 bases and J lost 4; bases outside the gene matches: 7. This CDR3 is 15 amino acids long. The chain's CDR3 is CAWSRGSGRSETQYF. The CDR3 coding sequence is TGTGCCTGGAGTCGGGGTAGCGGGAGGTCAGAGACCCAGTACTTC.